Following are 25 T cell receptor beta chains from one sample sequenced in a study of T-cell memory formation after mild COVID-19 (dated by TCRdb to about 2021). Receptor libraries were prepared by 5' RACE. For sequencing, an Illumina NovaSeq 6000 was employed. TCRdb trimmed the raw reads at Q25, called clones with MiXCR and kept productive beta chains. Each record represents a unique CDR3 protein, reported with the most common genes and DNA among its rows. Within this sample are hundreds of thousands of distinct CDR3 sequences, with less than 20% of them counted one time only. The ten largest clonotypes hold about a fifth of the sample. Source material: PBMCs or a T cell subset sorted from them (not recorded which). The receptors here all came from a man between 18 and 35 years old who had mild COVID-19 (a few samples of this study predate the infection). The sample titles of this study are shuffled in the database, so cell type and time point are left out; the donor was told from shared clones.

This clonotype was observed a handful of times. V and J are TRBV9 and TRBJ2-3, with D tentatively TRBD2 (5 bases). The CDR3 is 14 amino acids. CDR1 and CDR2 from the germline V gene are SGDLS and YYNGEE. V was clipped by 1 base and J by 2 bases, with 8 bases between them. The CDR3 bases are TGTGCCAGCAGCGTATTGGGAGTCACAGATACGCAGTATTTT. This codes for CASSVLGVTDTQYF.

The CDR3 is CASSHPVGEKLFF. The CDR3 DNA reads TGTGCCAGCAGTCATCCCGTAGGCGAAAAACTGTTTTTT. The chain combines TRBV12-3 or TRBV12-4 with TRBJ1-4; D uncertain. The CDR3 spans 13 residues. Trimming took 5 bases from V and 8 from J, leaving 12 bases between them.

V and J are TRBV18 and TRBJ1-1; D is perhaps TRBD1 (5 bases). The length of the CDR3 is 15 residues. Germline CDR1 is KGHSH and CDR2 is LQKENI. The V end was cut by 6 bases, the J end by 3 bases, with 17 bases between. In nucleotides, the CDR3 is TGTGCCAGCTCTCTGAACGGACCAGGGTACACTGAAGCTTTCTTT. This codes for CASSLNGPGYTEAFF.

This clonotype was detected a few times. This chain uses TRBV20-1 with TRBJ2-7; D is ambiguous. In germline, CDR1 is DFQATT, CDR2 SNEGSKA (reference sequence). The CDR3 has 14 amino acids. V lost 2 bases, J lost 0 bases, and 11 bases lay in between. The CDR3 reads CSARSQNSSYEQYV. The CDR3 region has the DNA TGCAGTGCTAGAAGTCAGAATAGCTCCTACGAGCAGTACGTC.

This clonotype was counted only a few times. The chain has TRBV5-1 and TRBJ2-4; 9 bases line up with TRBD2. The germline CDR1 and CDR2 sequences are SGHRS and YFSETQ. V was pared by 4 bases and J by 8 bases, with 16 bases of the junction left unmatched. This CDR3 is built from 17 residues. CDR3 nucleotides: TGCGCCAGCAGCCTGGCTGGGCGGGGGGGCTTAGAGGACATTCAGTACTTC. It encodes CASSLAGRGGLEDIQYF.

This clonotype was seen a single time. V gene TRBV30 combines with J gene TRBJ2-5, with 11 bases that match TRBD1. CDR1 GTSNPN and CDR2 SVGIG come from the germline V gene (reference sequence). The CDR3 has 14 amino acids. V lost 3 bases and J lost 4; bases outside the gene matches: 4. Written as DNA, the CDR3 is TGTGCCTGGAGCGGACAGGGGGCGGTAGAGACCCAGTACTTC. Residues: CAWSGQGAVETQYF.

V gene TRBV27 combines with J gene TRBJ1-1; D is uncertain. Per the germline V gene, CDR1 is MNHEY and CDR2 is SMNVEV (reference sequence). Trimming left V 0 bases short and J 6 bases short, with 11 bases between. This CDR3 has 14 residues. For the CDR3, the DNA is TGTGCCAGCAGTTTATCGGAAGGGTTCGCTGAAGCTTTCTTT. Protein sequence: CASSLSEGFAEAFF.

This clonotype was picked up a small number of times. The chain employs TRBV5-5 and TRBJ2-7; 14 positions match TRBD2. The CDR3 covers 18 residues. Germline values: CDR1 SGHKS, CDR2 YYEKEE (reference sequence). V was clipped by 4 bases and J by 6 bases; unmatched bases: 15. The CDR3 reads CASSPGLAGATGFGEQYV. The CDR3, as DNA: TGTGCCAGCAGCCCGGGACTAGCGGGGGCCACCGGTTTCGGCGAGCAGTACGTC.

V and J are TRBV7-2 and TRBJ2-2; TRBD2 matches 8 bases. The CDR3 consists of 16 residues. Germline CDR1 SGHTA, CDR2 FQGNSA. The V segment lost 5 bases and the J segment 1 base; nucleotides outside the gene matches: 6. The CDR3 here is CASSRGGRQNTGELFF. The DNA of the CDR3 is TGTGCCAGCAGCCGGGGGGGCAGGCAGAACACCGGGGAGCTGTTTTTT.

The V gene is TRBV7-8, the J gene TRBJ1-2; tentative D call: TRBD1 (6 bases). The V end was cut by 5 bases, the J end by 7 bases, with 20 bases between. CDR3 size: 15 residues. The V gene's germline CDR1 is SGHVS and CDR2 FQNEAQ. The CDR3 loop reads CASSTQGRPRGGYTF. Written as DNA, the CDR3 is TGTGCCAGCAGCACTCAGGGGAGGCCCAGGGGTGGCTACACCTTC.

This clonotype has a handful of counts. The chain uses TRBV24-1 and TRBJ1-3; TRBD1 aligns across 11 bases. V trimming: 0 bases; J trimming: 3 bases; junction bases outside the gene matches: 3. Germline-derived CDR1 and CDR2 are KGHDR and SFDVKD. The CDR3 length is 17 residues. This chain's CDR3 is CATSDLQGTGGGNTIYF. The CDR3 DNA sequence: TGTGCCACCAGTGATTTGCAAGGGACAGGGGGTGGAAACACCATATATTTT.

This clonotype was picked up a small number of times. The chain employs TRBV3-1 and TRBJ1-5; D gene unclear. This CDR3 has 14 amino acids. Trimming left V 0 bases short and J 1 base short, with 4 bases between. Per germline, CDR1 LGHDT and CDR2 YNNKEL (reference sequence). The CDR3 region is CASSQDISNQPQHF. CDR3 nucleotide sequence: TGTGCCAGCAGCCAAGACATCAGCAATCAGCCCCAGCATTTT.

V usage is TRBV6-5 and J usage is TRBJ1-2, with 9 bases that match TRBD1. V trimming: 6 bases; J trimming: 8 bases; junction bases outside the gene matches: 10. The germline gives CDR1 MNHEY, CDR2 SVGAGI. The CDR3 loop spans 14 amino acids. The CDR3 DNA is TGTGCCAGCAGACTAGGGACAGGGAGTGTCGGCTACACCTTC. It codes for CASRLGTGSVGYTF.

The chain is built from TRBV19 and TRBJ2-6; D perhaps matches TRBD2 (5 bases). With 6 bases removed from V and 1 base from J, the gap between germline ends came to 13 bases. CDR3 length: 16 residues. Looked up from germline, CDR1 is LNHDA and CDR2 is SQIVND (reference sequence). Written as DNA, the CDR3 is TGTGCCAGTAGGCGGCTCGGGATTTCTGGGGCCAACGTCCTGACTTTC. It is translated as CASRRLGISGANVLTF.

This clonotype has only a few counts. This chain connects TRBV7-9 to TRBJ2-7; D is ambiguous. V gave up 4 bases and J gave up 3 bases, with 10 bases separating them. Germline lookup yields CDR1 SEHNR and CDR2 FQNEAQ (reference sequence). The length of the CDR3 is 13 residues. For the CDR3, the DNA is TGTGCCAGCAGCTCGGCGGCTAACTACGAGCAGTACGTC. As protein: CASSSAANYEQYV.

This clonotype occurred a few times. The CDR3 DNA follows: TGTGCCAGCAGCGAGTCAGGTGGAGGACCGGTGACCCAGTACTTC. Residues: CASSESGGGPVTQYF. The V gene is TRBV7-3, the J gene TRBJ2-5; tentative D call: TRBD2 (5 bases). The germline V and J ends were trimmed by 5 bases and 7 bases, with 20 bases remaining between them. Germline values: CDR1 SGHTA, CDR2 FQGTGA. This CDR3 contains 15 residues.

Many counts were recorded for this clonotype. The J gene is TRBJ2-1, the V gene TRBV5-1, with 12 bases aligning to TRBD2. The CDR3 totals 14 residues. CDR1 is SGHRS and CDR2 is YFSETQ in the germline V gene. J gave up 7 bases and V 3 bases, and 2 bases lay outside the gene matches. The CDR3 DNA sequence: TGCGCCAGCAGCTCCGGGACTAGCGGGAATGAGCAGTTCTTC. This translates into CASSSGTSGNEQFF.

The CDR3 nucleotides are TGTGCCAGCAGTCACGGGACAGGGGTCATGAACACTGAAGCTTTCTTT. It specifies CASSHGTGVMNTEAFF. The chain is built from TRBV6-6 and TRBJ1-1; 10 nucleotides agree with TRBD1. Germline assignment: CDR1 MNHNY and CDR2 SVGAGI (reference sequence). This CDR3 has 16 amino acids. V was pared by 5 bases and J by 0 bases, with 6 bases of the junction left unmatched.

This clonotype was seen a few times. The chain is built from TRBV9 and TRBJ2-3, with a possible D match to TRBD2 (5 bases). CDR3 size: 18 residues. Germline V CDR1 and CDR2: SGDLS, YYNGEE. Deletions cut 4 bases from V and 6 bases from J, with 27 bases between. The CDR3 reads CASSRNPGRILALDTQYF. In nucleotides, the CDR3 is TGTGCCAGCAGCCGGAACCCAGGACGGATCCTAGCACTTGATACGCAGTATTTT.

This clonotype occurred a few times. The J gene is TRBJ2-7, the V gene TRBV29-1; D gene ambiguous. Germline CDR1 reads SQVTM; CDR2 reads ANQGSEA. V gave up 4 bases and J gave up 5 bases, with 9 bases separating them. The CDR3 is 11 residues long. This chain's CDR3 is CSVVVWDEQYV. The CDR3 DNA follows: TGCAGCGTTGTGGTTTGGGACGAGCAGTACGTC.

The chain joins TRBV12-3 or TRBV12-4 to TRBJ2-5; a weak D match, TRBD2 (6 bases). V was shortened by 4 bases and J by 14 bases, with 20 bases between the two germline ends. The CDR3 is 13 amino acids. As DNA, the CDR3 is TGTGCCAGCAGTTCACCTGGGGGGACCGAGGATTACTTC. It specifies CASSSPGGTEDYF.

This chain connects TRBV27 to TRBJ1-2; no clear D gene. Germline-derived CDR1 and CDR2 are MNHEY and SMNVEV (reference sequence). Trimming stripped 6 bases from V and 2 bases from J, with 19 bases between. CDR3 length equals 16 residues. CDR3 coding DNA: TGTGCCAGCAGCTCCCCTTCGGCGGGGTCGAACTATGGCTACACCTTC. It yields the protein CASSSPSAGSNYGYTF.

The genes are TRBV14 and TRBJ2-1, with 8 bases that match TRBD2. The CDR3 loop spans 17 amino acids. Germline V CDR1 and CDR2: SGHDN, FVKESK. After removal of 2 bases from V and 4 bases from J, the junction contained 10 bases not matched to a gene. CDR3 residues: CASSQRKPGGFYNEQFF. The CDR3 region has the DNA TGTGCCAGCAGCCAACGCAAACCGGGGGGGTTTTACAATGAGCAGTTCTTC.

The chain combines TRBV9 with TRBJ2-1, with D possibly called TRBD1 or TRBD2 (5 bases each). The CDR3 is made up of 14 amino acids. The V end lost 0 bases, the J end lost 9 bases, and 13 bases lay between the germline ends. CDR1 is SGDLS and CDR2 is YYNGEE in the germline V gene. The chain's CDR3 is CASSVVPGGGEQFF. CDR3 nucleotide sequence: TGTGCCAGCAGCGTAGTTCCGGGTGGGGGTGAGCAGTTCTTC. The whole variable domain, remainder taken from reference TRBV9 and TRBJ2-1, is DSGVTQTPKHLITATGQRVTLRCSPRSGDLSVYWYQQSLDQGLQFLIQYYNGEERAKGNILERFSAQQFPDLHSELNLSSLELGDSALYFCASSVVPGGGEQFFGPGTRLTVL.

This clonotype was picked up many times. The CDR3 region is CASSWLKGGSSYNEQFF. The CDR3 coding sequence is TGTGCCAGCAGCTGGCTTAAGGGCGGCAGCTCCTACAATGAGCAGTTCTTC. The chain recombines TRBV5-6 with TRBJ2-1, with D unresolved. This CDR3 is 17 amino acids long. Germline V gives CDR1 SGHDT, CDR2 YYEEEE. V gave up 3 bases and J gave up 0 bases, with 16 bases separating them.